This T cell receptor beta chain was profiled in a study of cytomegalovirus exposure and HLA in healthy donors. This PCR relied on a set of 60 Vbeta primers and 13 Jbeta primers. This table comes from immunoSEQ multiplex PCR, and its TCRdb copy is limited to in-frame clones, with some not included. The sample yields about 200,000 clones, roughly 73% seen once. This clone turned up a few times. Sequencing was carried out using PBMCs. This clonotype was obtained from a woman in her 30s in good health and CMV-seronegative.

CDR3 nucleotide sequence: TGTGCCAGTAGTATTCGTGCGGGGTCGGCGAATCAGCCCCAGCATTTT. Its translation: CASSIRAGSANQPQHF. The genes are TRBV19 and TRBJ1-5; D is ambiguous. The CDR3 has 16 residues. Trimming stripped 3 bases from V and 4 bases from J, with 16 bases between. The germline gives CDR1 LNHDA, CDR2 SQIVND (reference sequence).